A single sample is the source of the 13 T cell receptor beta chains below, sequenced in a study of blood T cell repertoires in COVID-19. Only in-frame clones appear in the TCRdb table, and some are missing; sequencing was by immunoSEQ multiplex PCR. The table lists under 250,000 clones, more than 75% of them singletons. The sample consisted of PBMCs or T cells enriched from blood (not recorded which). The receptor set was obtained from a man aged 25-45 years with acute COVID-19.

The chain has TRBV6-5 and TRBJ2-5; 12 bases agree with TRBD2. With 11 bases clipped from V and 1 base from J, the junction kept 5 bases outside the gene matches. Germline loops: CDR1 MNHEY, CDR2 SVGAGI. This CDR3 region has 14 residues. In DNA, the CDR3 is TGTGCCTGCCTAGCGGGGGGGCCCCAAGAGACCCAGTACTTC. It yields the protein CACLAGGPQETQYF.

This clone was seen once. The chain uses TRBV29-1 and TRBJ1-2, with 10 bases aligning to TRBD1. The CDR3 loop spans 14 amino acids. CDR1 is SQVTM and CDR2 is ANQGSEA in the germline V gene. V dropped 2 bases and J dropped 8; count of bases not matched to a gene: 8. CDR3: CSVERGTGDRGYTF. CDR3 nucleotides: TGCAGCGTTGAACGGGGGACAGGGGATAGAGGCTACACCTTC.

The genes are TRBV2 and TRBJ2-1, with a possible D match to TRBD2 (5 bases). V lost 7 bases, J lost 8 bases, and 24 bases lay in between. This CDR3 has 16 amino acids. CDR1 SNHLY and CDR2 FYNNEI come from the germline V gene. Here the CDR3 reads CASTLSGRAASDEQFF. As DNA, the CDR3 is TGTGCCAGCACCCTCAGCGGTAGGGCCGCTTCGGATGAGCAGTTCTTC.

CDR3 protein: CASSQDLGAGNEQFF. DNA for the CDR3: TGTGCCAGCAGCCAAGATCTGGGGGCTGGTAATGAGCAGTTCTTC. The chain combines TRBV4-2 with TRBJ2-1, with D maybe TRBD1 (6 bases). Germline CDR1 is LGHNA and CDR2 is YNFKEQ. V lost 0 bases and J lost 7, with 13 bases in between. The length of the CDR3 is 15 residues.

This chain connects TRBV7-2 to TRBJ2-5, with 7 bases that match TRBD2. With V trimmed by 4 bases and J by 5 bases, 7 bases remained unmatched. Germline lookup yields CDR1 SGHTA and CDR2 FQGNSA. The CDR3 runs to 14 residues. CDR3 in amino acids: CASSSPPGGETQYF. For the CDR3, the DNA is TGTGCCAGCAGCTCCCCCCCCGGGGGGGAGACCCAGTACTTC.

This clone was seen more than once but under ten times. CDR3 protein: CAWTDWYGYTF. In nucleotides, the CDR3 is TGTGCCTGGACCGACTGGTATGGCTACACCTTC. The J gene is TRBJ1-2, the V gene TRBV30; D not resolved. Germline V gene sequence: CDR1 GTSNPN, CDR2 SVGIG (reference sequence). V lost 4 bases and J 5 bases, leaving 8 bases between the germline ends. The CDR3 is 11 amino acids. Combining the CDR3 with reference TRBV30 and TRBJ1-2 gives the whole variable domain SQTIHQWPATLVQPVGSPLSLECTVEGTSNPNLYWYRQAAGRGLQLLFYSVGIGQISSEVPQNLSASRPQDRQFILSSKKLLLSDSGFYLCAWTDWYGYTFGSGTRLTVV.

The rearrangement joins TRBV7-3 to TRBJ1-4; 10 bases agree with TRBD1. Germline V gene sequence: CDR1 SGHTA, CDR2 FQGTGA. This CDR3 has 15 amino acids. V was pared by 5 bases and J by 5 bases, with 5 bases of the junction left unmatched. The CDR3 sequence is CASSLGQGPNEKLFF. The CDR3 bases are TGTGCCAGCAGCCTGGGACAGGGGCCGAATGAAAAACTGTTTTTT.

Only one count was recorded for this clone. CDR3 in amino acids: CASNPTGTHMNTEAFF. For the CDR3, the DNA is TGTGCCAGTAACCCGACAGGGACACACATGAACACTGAAGCTTTCTTT. This chain uses TRBV19 with TRBJ1-1, with 7 bases fitting TRBD1. Germline CDR1 reads LNHDA; CDR2 reads SQIVND (reference sequence). Trimming at V came to 7 bases and at J to 0 bases, leaving 11 bases not matched to a gene. The CDR3 runs to 16 residues.

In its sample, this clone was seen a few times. The CDR3 DNA sequence: TGTGCCAGCAGCTTAGTTGGCGGGGGAGTCAACACCGGGGAGCTGTTTTTT. Its translation is CASSLVGGGVNTGELFF. This chain connects TRBV7-3 to TRBJ2-2; 7 bases map to TRBD2. Germline V lookup: CDR1 SGHTA, CDR2 FQGTGA. Unmatched junction bases numbered 8, after V lost 2 bases and J lost 2 bases. CDR3 length equals 17 residues. Supplemented by reference TRBV7-3 and TRBJ2-2, the full variable domain reads GAGVSQTPSNKVTEKGKYVELRCDPISGHTALYWYRQSLGQGPEFLIYFQGTGAADDSGLPNDRFFAVRPEGSVSTLKIQRTERGDSAVYLCASSLVGGGVNTGELFFGEGSRLTVL.

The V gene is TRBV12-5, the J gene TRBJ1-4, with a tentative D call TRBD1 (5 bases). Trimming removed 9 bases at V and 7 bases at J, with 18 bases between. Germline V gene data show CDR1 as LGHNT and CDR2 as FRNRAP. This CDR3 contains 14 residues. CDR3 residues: CARLSSREGEKLFF. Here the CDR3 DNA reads TGTGCTAGGCTATCGTCCAGGGAAGGTGAAAAACTGTTTTTT.

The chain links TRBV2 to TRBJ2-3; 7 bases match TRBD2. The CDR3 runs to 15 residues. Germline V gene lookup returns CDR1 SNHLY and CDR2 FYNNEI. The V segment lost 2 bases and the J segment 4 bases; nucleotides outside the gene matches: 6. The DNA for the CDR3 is TGTGCCAGCAGTGAATGGGCAGGGAGGGCAGATACGCAGTATTTT. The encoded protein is CASSEWAGRADTQYF.

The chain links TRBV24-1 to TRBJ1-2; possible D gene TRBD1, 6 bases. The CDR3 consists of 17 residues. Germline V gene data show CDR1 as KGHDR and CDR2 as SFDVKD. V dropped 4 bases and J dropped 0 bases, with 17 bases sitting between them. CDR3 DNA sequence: TGTGCCACCAGTGAACTCACCGACAGGATACCTAACTATGGCTACACCTTC. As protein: CATSELTDRIPNYGYTF.

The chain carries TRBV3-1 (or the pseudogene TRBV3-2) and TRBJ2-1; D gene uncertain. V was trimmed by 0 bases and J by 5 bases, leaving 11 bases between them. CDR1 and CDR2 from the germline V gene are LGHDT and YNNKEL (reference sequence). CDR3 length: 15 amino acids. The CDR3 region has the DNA TGTGCCAGCAGCCAAGAGCCCGGGTACCACAATGAGCAGTTCTTC. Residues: CASSQEPGYHNEQFF.